The rows below give T cell receptor beta chains drawn from one sample of a study of T cells in Graves' hyperthyroidism and ophthalmopathy. In TCRdb, the multiplex PCR reads were re-called with MiXCR into one record per CDR3 protein. The sample consists of a few hundred thousand distinct CDR3 sequences, roughly 14% of them appearing once. Sequenced sample: blood. The source is a woman between 25 and 40 years old with Graves' hyperthyroidism. CDR3s include the opening cysteine and the closing phenylalanine or tryptophan. D genes are given only for firm matches. Clone size is given for some rows only: seen once, a few or many times, or a class if the clone is expanded.

TRBD2,TRBJ2-7,TRBV3-1,many,16,CASSQPRTSGTYEQYF,TGTGCCAGCAGCCAGCCCCGGACTAGCGGAACCTACGAGCAGTACTTC
.,TRBJ1-1,TRBV15,many,14,CATSRDRSMVEAFF,TGTGCCACCAGCAGAGATAGAAGCATGGTTGAAGCTTTCTTT
TRBD2,TRBJ2-7,TRBV3-1,few,16,CASSQGMAGGTYEQYF,TGTGCCAGCAGCCAAGGAATGGCGGGAGGCACCTACGAGCAGTACTTC
.,TRBJ1-2,TRBV20-1,.,16,CSAKTEARETNYGYTF,TGCAGTGCTAAAACCGAAGCCAGGGAGACTAACTATGGCTACACCTTC
.,TRBJ2-2,TRBV30,many,10,CACKSGELFF,TGTGCCTGTAAATCCGGGGAGCTGTTTTTT
.,TRBJ1-2,TRBV28,many,15,CASSSFFVGVNGYTF,TGTGCCAGCAGCAGTTTCTTTGTAGGGGTTAACGGCTACACCTTC
TRBD2,TRBJ2-1,TRBV11-1,many,15,CASRLEGGSYNEQFF,TGTGCCAGCCGCCTGGAGGGCGGGAGTTACAATGAGCAGTTCTTC
.,TRBJ2-2,TRBV6-4,.,13,CASRNENTGELFF,TGTGCCAGCAGAAATGAGAACACCGGGGAGCTGTTTTTT
.,TRBJ1-1,TRBV27,.,13,CASIAQGPLGAFF,TGTGCCAGCATCGCGCAGGGCCCACTAGGGGCTTTCTTT
.,TRBJ2-1,TRBV5-5,.,15,CASSFGVLEAGRQFF,TGTGCCAGCAGCTTTGGAGTTCTGGAGGCGGGACGGCAGTTCTTC
.,TRBJ1-6,TRBV6-1,.,14,CASGGARDHSPLHF,TGTGCCAGCGGCGGGGCCAGGGATCATTCACCCCTCCACTTT
TRBD2,TRBJ2-3,TRBV28,many,14,CARLLAGDEDTQYF,TGTGCCAGGCTCCTAGCGGGAGATGAAGATACGCAGTATTTT
TRBD1,TRBJ1-1,TRBV27,.,14,CASRQGGDNTEAFF,TGTGCCAGCAGGCAGGGGGGGGACAACACTGAAGCTTTCTTT
.,TRBJ1-6,TRBV3-1,.,13,CASSQLGALPLHF,TGTGCCAGCAGCCAACTGGGGGCTCTACCCCTCCACTTT
TRBD1,TRBJ1-2,TRBV6-1,.,15,CASSSGQGFNYGYTF,TGTGCCAGCAGTAGCGGACAGGGATTTAACTATGGCTACACCTTC
TRBD2,TRBJ2-7,TRBV20-1,.,15,CSASMPAGETYEQYF,TGCAGTGCTAGTATGCCGGCGGGAGAGACCTACGAGCAGTACTTC
TRBD1,TRBJ1-5,TRBV20-1,many,15,CSASQIRGRAQPQHF,TGCAGTGCTAGCCAGATCAGGGGGCGGGCTCAGCCCCAGCATTTT
.,TRBJ2-7,TRBV20-1,many,14,CSARTDLVSYEQYF,TGCAGTGCTAGAACAGACCTTGTCTCCTACGAGCAGTACTTC
.,TRBJ2-1,TRBV9,few,15,CASSVGRGQKDEQFF,TGTGCCAGCAGCGTAGGGAGGGGTCAAAAGGATGAGCAGTTCTTC
.,TRBJ1-2,TRBV11-2,many,16,CASSLEGPPNPYGYTF,TGTGCCAGCAGCTTAGAGGGGCCTCCTAATCCCTATGGCTACACCTTC
TRBD1,TRBJ2-7,TRBV28,.,15,CASSTTGTGFNEQYF,TGTGCCAGCAGTACGACCGGGACAGGGTTCAACGAGCAGTACTTC
.,TRBJ1-2,TRBV4-1,.,16,CASSQVSAVSNYGYTF,TGCGCCAGCAGCCAAGTTTCAGCAGTCTCTAACTATGGCTACACCTTC
TRBD2,TRBJ2-7,TRBV11-2,many,13,CASGLSGRVEQYF,TGTGCCAGTGGCTTGAGCGGGAGAGTCGAGCAGTACTTC
TRBD1,TRBJ2-3,TRBV27,.,14,CASSGGQGPDTQYF,TGTGCCAGCAGCGGAGGACAGGGGCCAGATACGCAGTATTTT
.,TRBJ1-2,TRBV6-9,.,15,CASSYNPGQNYGYTF,TGTGCCAGCAGTTACAATCCAGGGCAAAACTATGGCTACACCTTC